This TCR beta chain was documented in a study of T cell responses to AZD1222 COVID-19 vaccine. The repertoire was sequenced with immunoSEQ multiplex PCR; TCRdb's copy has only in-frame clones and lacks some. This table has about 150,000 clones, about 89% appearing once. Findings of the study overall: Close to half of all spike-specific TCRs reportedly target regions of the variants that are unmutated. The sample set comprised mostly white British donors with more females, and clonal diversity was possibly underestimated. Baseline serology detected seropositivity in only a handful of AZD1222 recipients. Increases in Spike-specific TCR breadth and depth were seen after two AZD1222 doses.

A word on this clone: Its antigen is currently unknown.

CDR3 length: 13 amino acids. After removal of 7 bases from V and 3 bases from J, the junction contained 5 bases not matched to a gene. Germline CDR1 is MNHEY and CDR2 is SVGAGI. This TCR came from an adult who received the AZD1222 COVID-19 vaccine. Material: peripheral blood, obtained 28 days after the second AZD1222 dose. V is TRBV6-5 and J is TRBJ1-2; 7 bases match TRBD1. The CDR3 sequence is CASNSGGYYGYTF. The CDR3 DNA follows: TGTGCCAGCAACTCAGGGGGTTACTATGGCTACACCTTC.